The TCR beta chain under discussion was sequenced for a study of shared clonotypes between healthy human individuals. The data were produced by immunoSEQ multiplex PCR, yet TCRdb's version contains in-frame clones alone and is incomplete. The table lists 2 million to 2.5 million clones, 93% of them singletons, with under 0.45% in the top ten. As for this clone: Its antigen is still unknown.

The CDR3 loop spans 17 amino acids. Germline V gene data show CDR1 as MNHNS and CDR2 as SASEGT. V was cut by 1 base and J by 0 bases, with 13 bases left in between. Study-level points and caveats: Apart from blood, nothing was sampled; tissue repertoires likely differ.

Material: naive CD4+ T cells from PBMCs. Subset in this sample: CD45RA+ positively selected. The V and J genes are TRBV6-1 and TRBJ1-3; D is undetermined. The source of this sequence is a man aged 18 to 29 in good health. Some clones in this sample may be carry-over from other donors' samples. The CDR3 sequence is CASSEGSRILSGNTIYF. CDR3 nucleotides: TGTGCCAGCAGTGAAGGGTCCCGTATCCTCTCTGGAAACACCATATATTTT.